These 3 T cell receptor beta chains were sequenced from one sample in a study of blood T cell repertoires in COVID-19. The data were produced by immunoSEQ multiplex PCR, yet TCRdb's version contains in-frame clones alone and is incomplete. In the table there are approximately 28,000 clones, about 92% of which are singletons. Sequenced material: peripheral blood. The receptors here all came from a human donor in a cohort sampled during active COVID-19.

This sequence joins TRBV19 and TRBJ1-1; a weak D match, TRBD1 (5 bases). CDR1 is LNHDA and CDR2 is SQIVND in the germline V gene (reference sequence). This CDR3 contains 14 residues. V lost 0 bases, J lost 4 bases, and 9 bases lay in between. CDR3 amino acids: CASSIDTGGTEAFF. CDR3 nucleotides: TGTGCCAGTAGTATAGACACGGGGGGCACTGAAGCTTTCTTT.

This clone was seen a single time. V and J are TRBV14 and TRBJ2-3; 11 nucleotides align to TRBD2. The CDR3 loop spans 16 amino acids. With V trimmed by 2 bases and J by 3 bases, 4 bases remained unmatched. Looked up from germline, CDR1 is SGHDN and CDR2 is FVKESK. CDR3 nucleotide sequence: TGTGCCAGCAGCCAACTAGCGGGGGGTCTGACAGATACGCAGTATTTT. It encodes CASSQLAGGLTDTQYF.

This clone showed up just once. J is TRBJ2-7 and V is TRBV2; 10 bases agree with TRBD2. This CDR3 contains 15 residues. CDR1 and CDR2 from the germline V gene are SNHLY and FYNNEI. J lost 0 bases, V lost 5 bases, and 4 bases had no gene match. The CDR3 loop reads CASSLAGARSYEQYV. In DNA, the CDR3 is TGTGCCAGCAGTCTAGCGGGGGCCCGCTCCTACGAGCAGTACGTC.